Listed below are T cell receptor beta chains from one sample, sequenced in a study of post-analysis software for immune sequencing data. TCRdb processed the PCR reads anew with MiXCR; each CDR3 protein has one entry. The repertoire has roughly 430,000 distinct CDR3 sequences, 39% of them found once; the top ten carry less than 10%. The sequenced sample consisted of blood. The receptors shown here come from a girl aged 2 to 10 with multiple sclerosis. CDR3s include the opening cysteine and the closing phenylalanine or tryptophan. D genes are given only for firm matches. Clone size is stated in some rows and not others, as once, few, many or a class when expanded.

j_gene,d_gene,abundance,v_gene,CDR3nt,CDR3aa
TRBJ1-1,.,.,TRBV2,TGTGCCAGCAGTGAACGGGGTTTCACTGAAGCTTTCTTT,CASSERGFTEAFF
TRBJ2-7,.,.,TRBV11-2,TGTGCCAGCAGCTCCGTGAGGGGAGTCGGGGAGCAGTACTTC,CASSSVRGVGEQYF
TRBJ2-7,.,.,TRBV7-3,TGTGCCAGCAGCTTAAATCGCGGCGGACCCTACGAGCAGTACTTC,CASSLNRGGPYEQYF
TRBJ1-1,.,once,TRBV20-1,TGCAGTGCTACCCTTGGGGGGAGAAGGGGTAGGACTGAAGCTTTCTTT,CSATLGGRRGRTEAFF
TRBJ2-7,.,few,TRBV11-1,TGTGCCAGCAGCCTCCAACAGGGAGGAACCTACGAGCAGTACTTC,CASSLQQGGTYEQYF
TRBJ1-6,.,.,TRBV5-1,TGCGCCAGCAGCAGTGGGACGTCCTATAATTCACCCCTCCACTTT,CASSSGTSYNSPLHF
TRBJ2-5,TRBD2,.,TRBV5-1,TGCGCCAGCAGCCCGGGGGGGACAAACCGAGAGACCCAGTACTTC,CASSPGGTNRETQYF
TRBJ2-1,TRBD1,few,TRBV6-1,TGTGCCAGCAGTGAATATGTAGGGACAGGCCACAATGAGCAGTTCTTC,CASSEYVGTGHNEQFF
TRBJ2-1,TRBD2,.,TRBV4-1,TGCGCCAGCAGCCATCCACAGCGGGGGGTAAGCTCCTACAATGAGCAGTTCTTC,CASSHPQRGVSSYNEQFF
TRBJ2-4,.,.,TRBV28,TGTGCCAGCAGTTTAGGGAGACTGGACATTCAGTACTTC,CASSLGRLDIQYF